This T cell receptor beta chain was identified during a study of STAT5B mutations in CD4+ large granular lymphocyte leukemia (dated by TCRdb to the early 2020s). Context from the whole study: Among the healthy controls, the CDR3 'QG' motif was associated with a particular HLA allele. The TCRbeta repertoires of CD4+ T-cell large granular lymphocyte leukemia patients were compared with the TCRbeta repertoires of healthy blood donors. Flow cytometry performed on FACSCanto II or FACSVerse showed that the purified fractions had more than 95% purity among lymphocytes. Summary of the overall study and its limitations: TRBV06-family usage was enriched among the top patient clones (8/27) compared with healthy controls (2/35). Main leukemic clonotypes were private to each patient, although roughly 25% appeared at low frequency in other patients' non-leukemic repertoires. Greater clonality appeared to be present in CD4-sorted patient repertoires than in healthy CD4+ repertoires, and the difference was retained after the putative leukemic clones were removed. The data were not HLA-matched, and the higher clonality in CD4+ T-LGLL than in CD8+ T-LGLL could be due to the relatively small sample size.

Buffy coats from roughly 40 blood donors, supplied by the Finnish Red Cross blood service, were used as healthy controls. All TCR-sequenced material derived from peripheral blood: patient blood samples and healthy donor buffy coats. Peripheral blood mononuclear cells were isolated by Ficoll-Hypaque gradient centrifugation. CD4+ cells were purified magnetically from the buffy coats of healthy controls. The Gentra Puregene Cell and Tissue kit was used for genomic DNA extraction, and quantification was performed on a Qubit 2.0 fluorometer. The immunoSEQ assay at survey resolution was used to sequence TCRbeta rearrangements from genomic DNA. The original methods were these. In the TCR sequencing data, the lowest productive clonotype frequency that could be detected was 2.59 x 10-5. Analyses included only productive TCRbeta rearrangements, meaning complete and in-frame sequences. Simpson clonality, calculated in the immunoSEQ Analyzer version 3.0, was used as the measure of sample clonality. Clones were grouped by frequency into very rare, small, medium, large (1-20%) or hyperexpanded (>20%) categories. OLGA 1.2.3 estimated generation probabilities, VDJtools produced V-gene circos plots, VDJdb was queried for specificities, and GLIPH identified CDR3 motifs. TCRdb mirrors the immuneACCESS table, restricted to in-frame sequences. Some clones are absent from its copies; in checked studies, under half trace to an unresolved V gene, and the reason for the others is unknown. V and J calls and clone size are copied from that table; D and trimming were computed from the DNA. The sample data list 25,000 to 35,000 clones, and about 74% of these were observed just once. 0.29% of the sample is held by the ten biggest clonotypes.

V is cut by 0 bases and J by 4 bases, and the space between the germline ends is 6 bases. The CDR3 starts with the cysteine, ends with the phenylalanine, and has 13 residues. Kept here is only the CDR3 DNA, which spans 39 bases and is read in frame from base 1. The germline V gene encodes CDR1 SGHNT and CDR2 YYREEE (reference sequence). The sample holds a few counts of this clone. The antigen it binds to is not known. No base quality values were provided; no much bigger clone lies one nucleotide off. This sequence originates from a human donor in good health. The specimen sequenced was CD4+ T cells from blood buffy coats. The chain joins TRBV5-4 to TRBJ2-3; confidence is insufficient to name the D gene. The CDR3 reads CASSLAGSDTQYF. In nucleotide form, the sequence is TGTGCCAGCAGCTTGGCCGGGTCAGATACGCAGTATTTT.